The 29 T cell receptor beta chains below all came from one sample that was sequenced in a study of patients and donors after allogeneic stem cell transplantation. TCRdb reprocessed the RT-PCR reads with MiXCR, giving one entry per CDR3 protein. The table has roughly 960,000 distinct CDR3 sequences, more than 15% seen once. The sequencing input was blood, either unsorted or a sorted T cell fraction (not recorded which). The receptors originated from a human donor who was either an allogeneic HSCT recipient or a stem cell or donor lymphocyte infusion donor (not recorded which). It is not recorded whose cells these are; they may come from a transplant donor.

This clonotype was counted between two and nine times. This chain joins TRBV12-3 or TRBV12-4 and TRBJ1-3; D is undetermined. Trimming removed 5 bases at V and 2 bases at J, with 16 bases between. The CDR3 is 16 amino acids. In nucleotides, the CDR3 is TGTGCCAGCAGTCCCCGTTGGGTGTCAACTGGAAACACCATATATTTT. It encodes CASSPRWVSTGNTIYF.

This clonotype was seen more than once but under ten times. The V gene is TRBV6-1, the J gene TRBJ2-1; D gene ambiguous. The germline V gene has CDR1 MNHNS and CDR2 SASEGT. V lost 2 bases and J lost 6, with 11 bases in between. The CDR3 covers 14 residues. The CDR3 region is CASSELLASNEQFF. The CDR3, as DNA: TGTGCCAGCAGTGAACTTCTCGCTTCCAATGAGCAGTTCTTC.

This clonotype has a handful of counts. This rearrangement joins TRBV6-2 or TRBV6-3 to TRBJ1-5; weak D call: TRBD1 (6 bases). V was clipped by 6 bases and J by 9 bases, with 24 bases between them. The CDR3 spans 16 residues. Germline V gene lookup returns CDR1 MNHEY and CDR2 SVGEGT. CDR3 sequence: CASSKVTGQGGGPQHF. The CDR3 nucleotides read TGTGCCAGCAGCAAAGTTACAGGGCAGGGAGGGGGGCCCCAGCATTTT.

As for this clonotype: The junction and the germline gene differ at one end; a read error may be behind it. The gene calls are TRBV4-1 and TRBJ2-1; 8 bases fit TRBD2. Germline V gene sequence: CDR1 MGHRA, CDR2 YSYEKL. CDR3 length equals 15 residues. CDR3 loop: CVSTQGLDIYNEQFF. In DNA form, the CDR3 reads TGCGTCAGCACCCAGGGACTAGACATCTACAATGAGCAGTTCTTC.

This clonotype was seen a handful of times. The chain employs TRBV3-1 and TRBJ1-6; D not resolved. The CDR3 totals 14 residues. V was shortened by 1 base and J by 7 bases, with 8 bases between the two germline ends. CDR1 is LGHDT and CDR2 is YNNKEL in the germline V gene (reference sequence). CDR3 in amino acids: CASSQVEGNSPLHF. The CDR3 DNA follows: TGTGCCAGCAGCCAAGTGGAAGGAAATTCACCCCTCCACTTT.

The V gene is TRBV7-2, the J gene TRBJ2-3; TRBD1 matches at 7 bases. Germline-derived CDR1 and CDR2 are SGHTA and FQGNSA. The CDR3 contains 16 residues. Germline trimming cut 2 bases from V and 2 bases from J; bases unmatched to any gene: 7. The CDR3 DNA reads TGTGCCAGCAGCTTATCTGGCAGGGGGATCACAGATACGCAGTATTTT. It yields the protein CASSLSGRGITDTQYF.

This clonotype was counted a few times. The CDR3 nucleotides read TGCGCCAGCAGCCCCAGGGACAGCTCCCGCACAGATACGCAGTATTTT. Translation: CASSPRDSSRTDTQYF. V usage is TRBV5-1 and J usage is TRBJ2-3; 7 bases agree with TRBD1. Germline V gene sequence: CDR1 SGHRS, CDR2 YFSETQ. Trimming removed 4 bases from V and 1 base from J; junction bases left unmatched: 9. This CDR3 is built from 16 residues.

This chain joins TRBV6-1 and TRBJ1-4, with 7 bases aligning to TRBD1. The trim removed 6 bases at V and 4 bases at J, leaving 8 bases unmatched. This CDR3 is 15 amino acids long. Germline CDR1 and CDR2: MNHNS and SASEGT. This CDR3 reads CASRKTGTVNEKLFF. The CDR3 bases are TGTGCCAGCAGGAAAACCGGGACAGTTAATGAAAAACTGTTTTTT.

This clonotype has a handful of counts. The chain has TRBV6-1 and TRBJ2-7, with 11 bases lining up with TRBD1. V was pared by 6 bases and J by 2 bases, with 3 bases of the junction left unmatched. This CDR3 region has 14 residues. Germline loops: CDR1 MNHNS, CDR2 SASEGT. In nucleotides, the CDR3 is TGTGCCAGCAGCCGGACAGGGGGCCCCTACGAGCAGTACTTC. Translated, it gives CASSRTGGPYEQYF.

This clonotype appeared a few times. The chain joins TRBV5-1 to TRBJ1-1, with D possibly matching TRBD1 (6 bases). V was shortened by 0 bases and J by 11 bases, with 14 bases between the two germline ends. The CDR3 loop spans 13 amino acids. The germline gives CDR1 SGHRS, CDR2 YFSETQ. The CDR3 is CASSLAGPGEAFF. The CDR3 DNA reads TGCGCCAGCAGCTTGGCCGGGCCAGGGGAGGCTTTCTTT.

The chain joins TRBV12-3 or TRBV12-4 to TRBJ2-7; perhaps TRBD2 as D (7 bases). The CDR3 is 14 amino acids. V lost 5 bases and J lost 4, with 15 bases in between. The CDR3 loop reads CASSASGGPYEQYF. The DNA of the CDR3 is TGTGCCAGCAGTGCCTCCGGGGGGCCATACGAGCAGTACTTC.

The chain joins TRBV9 to TRBJ2-7; perhaps TRBD2 as D (5 bases). Germline V gives CDR1 SGDLS, CDR2 YYNGEE. CDR3 length equals 13 residues. The V end lost 0 bases, the J end lost 5 bases, and 9 bases lay between the germline ends. The CDR3 DNA follows: TGTGCCAGCAGCGTAGGGTGGGGAGACGAGCAGTACTTC. Translation: CASSVGWGDEQYF.

This chain uses TRBV7-9 with TRBJ1-6; D remains unclear. This CDR3 has 15 residues. V was pared by 5 bases and J by 5 bases, with 13 bases between. Looked up from germline, CDR1 is SEHNR and CDR2 is FQNEAQ (reference sequence). In DNA form, the CDR3 reads TGTGCCAGCAGCGCACTCGGACTAGATAATTCACCCCTCCACTTT. It codes for CASSALGLDNSPLHF.

This clonotype was recorded a few times. The rearrangement joins TRBV6-1 to TRBJ2-7, with 8 nucleotides matching TRBD1. CDR1 and CDR2 from the germline V gene are MNHNS and SASEGT. The CDR3 is 14 amino acids. The V segment lost 6 bases and the J segment 1 base; nucleotides outside the gene matches: 5. In nucleotides, the CDR3 is TGTGCCAGCAGCGAGGGACAGGATTCCTACGAGCAGTACTTC. As protein: CASSEGQDSYEQYF.

The chain uses TRBV23-1 and TRBJ1-6, with D tentatively TRBD1 (5 bases). TRBV23-1 is an open reading frame whose function is uncertain. The CDR3 is 14 residues long. V lost 4 bases and J 10 bases, leaving 14 bases between the germline ends. CDR3 sequence reads: CASSRSDSYSPLHF. The DNA of the CDR3 is TGCGCCAGCAGTCGAAGTGACAGTTACTCACCCCTCCACTTT.

This clonotype has more than one count but fewer than ten. V usage is TRBV10-3 and J usage is TRBJ2-5; TRBD2 matches 9 bases. The germline V gene encodes CDR1 ENHRY and CDR2 SYGVKD. The CDR3 runs to 18 residues. The trim removed 3 bases at V and 4 bases at J, leaving 15 bases unmatched. CDR3: CAISDGLPPSGIGETQYF. The CDR3 region has the DNA TGTGCCATCAGTGATGGGTTACCTCCTAGCGGGATCGGAGAGACCCAGTACTTC.

The V call is TRBV27, the J call TRBJ2-7, with a weak D call TRBD1 (5 bases). CDR1 is MNHEY, CDR2 SMNVEV, per germline (reference sequence). Trimming removed 5 bases at V and 4 bases at J, with 18 bases between. The CDR3 totals 15 residues. Here the CDR3 DNA reads TGTGCCAGCAGTCTCCTACAGGAATCAGGGTACGAGCAGTACTTC. Translation gives CASSLLQESGYEQYF.

This clonotype was found a few times. V usage is TRBV4-1 and J usage is TRBJ2-7; D is undetermined. CDR1 and CDR2 (germline): MGHRA, YSYEKL. The CDR3 is made up of 13 amino acids. With 1 base removed from V and 6 bases from J, the gap between germline ends came to 10 bases. CDR3 amino acids: CASSQGHGSEQYF. The DNA for the CDR3 is TGCGCCAGCAGCCAAGGCCATGGGTCCGAGCAGTACTTC.

V usage is TRBV12-3 or TRBV12-4 and J usage is TRBJ2-1; TRBD2 matches 9 bases. CDR3 length: 15 residues. J gave up 9 bases and V 9 bases, and 15 bases lay outside the gene matches. The CDR3 coding sequence is TGTGCCAGTGCCCTAGGGCTAGCGGGATCGGGTGAGCAGTTCTTC. It encodes CASALGLAGSGEQFF.

This sequence joins TRBV20-1 and TRBJ2-7, with D perhaps TRBD1 (6 bases). The CDR3 has 14 residues. V was shortened by 6 bases and J by 0 bases, with 15 bases between the two germline ends. The germline V gene has CDR1 DFQATT and CDR2 SNEGSKA (reference sequence). In DNA form, the CDR3 reads TGCAGTGCCACCCCGGGACAAGCCTCCTACGAGCAGTACTTC. It encodes CSATPGQASYEQYF.

This clonotype came up a few times. The V and J genes are TRBV15 and TRBJ2-3, with TRBD1 as a possible D gene (6 bases). Trimming stripped 1 base from V and 3 bases from J, with 17 bases between. Looked up from germline, CDR1 is LNHNV and CDR2 is YYDKDF (reference sequence). The CDR3 has 17 residues. Here the CDR3 reads CATSRGPYRERTDTQYF. DNA for the CDR3: TGTGCCACCAGCAGAGGCCCCTACAGGGAAAGGACAGATACGCAGTATTTT.

This clonotype was detected a few times. One end of the junction does not line up with germline, which may come from a read error. The rearrangement uses TRBV7-9 and TRBJ2-1; D remains unclear. The CDR3 is made up of 13 amino acids. Germline V gene lookup returns CDR1 SEHNR and CDR2 FQNEAQ (reference sequence). CDR3 amino acids: CASSLESSNEQFF. CDR3 coding DNA: TGTGCCAGCAGTTTAGAATCAAGCAATGAGCAGTTCTTC.

This chain uses TRBV2 with TRBJ1-1; TRBD1 agrees at 8 bases. V was clipped by 3 bases and J by 11 bases; unmatched bases: 14. This CDR3 is 15 amino acids long. Germline V gene data show CDR1 as SNHLY and CDR2 as FYNNEI. CDR3 sequence reads: CASSEVFGDRLHAFF. The CDR3 nucleotides are TGTGCCAGCAGTGAGGTCTTCGGGGACAGGTTACATGCTTTCTTT.

This clonotype was counted a few times. The V call is TRBV5-1, the J call TRBJ1-2; D gene ambiguous. Germline loops: CDR1 SGHRS, CDR2 YFSETQ. V dropped 4 bases and J dropped 4 bases, with 8 bases sitting between them. The CDR3 spans 12 residues. The CDR3 sequence is CASSEFPYGYTF. As DNA, the CDR3 is TGCGCCAGCAGCGAATTTCCCTATGGCTACACCTTC.

The rearrangement uses TRBV6-1 and TRBJ2-1; no definite D call. The CDR3 extends over 15 amino acids. V lost 2 bases to trimming and J lost 9 bases, with 17 bases between them. Germline V lookup: CDR1 MNHNS, CDR2 SASEGT. CDR3 in DNA: TGTGCCAGCAGTGAAATCCCCGGAGTCGGCTCTGAGCAGTTCTTC. It yields the protein CASSEIPGVGSEQFF.

This clonotype came up a few times. The rearrangement links TRBV5-1 to TRBJ2-2; D perhaps matches TRBD2 (6 bases). Per germline, CDR1 SGHRS and CDR2 YFSETQ. V shed 4 bases and J shed 2 bases, with 18 bases lying between them. The CDR3 covers 17 residues. The CDR3 DNA sequence: TGCGCCAGCAGCCGACGTGGGGCTAGCGAAAACACCGGGGAGCTGTTTTTT. Translated: CASSRRGASENTGELFF.

This chain uses TRBV7-2 with TRBJ1-4, with TRBD1 as a possible D gene (5 bases). Germline CDR1 reads SGHTA; CDR2 reads FQGNSA. The CDR3 has 14 amino acids. Trimming cost V 1 base and J 7 bases, with 10 bases left between them. CDR3 sequence reads: CASSLDWGSEKLFF. CDR3 DNA: TGTGCCAGCAGCTTAGACTGGGGGAGTGAAAAACTGTTTTTT.

This clonotype was recorded at least ten times. The chain couples TRBV20-1 to TRBJ2-1; 10 bases are shared with TRBD2. The CDR3 runs to 15 residues. Germline V gene data show CDR1 as DFQATT and CDR2 as SNEGSKA (reference sequence). V dropped 0 bases and J dropped 8; count of bases not matched to a gene: 7. CDR3 loop: CSARDEGLARDEQFF. CDR3 coding DNA: TGCAGTGCTAGAGACGAGGGACTAGCGAGGGATGAGCAGTTCTTC.

V gene TRBV4-1 combines with J gene TRBJ2-5; D is perhaps TRBD1 (6 bases). The CDR3 extends over 14 amino acids. Trimming took off 4 bases at V and 7 bases at J, with 16 bases between the two ends. The germline gives CDR1 MGHRA, CDR2 YSYEKL. In nucleotides, the CDR3 is TGCGCCAGCAGCCGAGGACAGACTATAGGGACCCAGTACTTC. It specifies CASSRGQTIGTQYF.